These 12 T cell receptor beta chains were all obtained from the same sample, sequenced in a study of shared clonotypes between healthy human individuals. Method: immunoSEQ multiplex PCR; TCRdb's copy keeps in-frame clones and lacks some. This table has fewer than 650,000 clones, less than 80% appearing once. The sequencing sample was made of PBMCs. These receptors came from a woman in her thirties or forties in good health. Some clones in this sample may be carry-over from other donors' samples.

The V and J genes are TRBV4-2 and TRBJ2-7, with D maybe TRBD2 (6 bases). Trimming stripped 4 bases from V and 2 bases from J, with 15 bases between. Germline CDR1 is LGHNA and CDR2 is YNFKEQ. This CDR3 contains 15 residues. CDR3 residues: CASSPGVGGPYEQYF. CDR3 nucleotides: TGTGCCAGCAGCCCGGGGGTGGGAGGACCCTACGAGCAGTACTTC.

This sequence joins TRBV7-2 and TRBJ1-1, with D uncertain. V was shortened by 2 bases and J by 3 bases, with 10 bases between the two germline ends. The CDR3 runs to 14 residues. Germline CDR1 reads SGHTA; CDR2 reads FQGNSA. This chain's CDR3 is CASSLPGRDTEAFF. The CDR3 region has the DNA TGTGCCAGCAGCTTACCCGGGAGGGACACTGAAGCTTTCTTT.

In regard to this clone: Within the sample, other DNA sequences also encode this same CDR3. The chain links TRBV5-1 to TRBJ2-7, with 8 bases lining up with TRBD1. Trimming took 0 bases from V and 2 from J; bases not matched to a gene: 4. This CDR3 has 15 residues. Germline-derived CDR1 and CDR2 are SGHRS and YFSETQ. CDR3 sequence (DNA): TGCGCCAGCAGCTTGGGACCAGGGGGCCCCTACGAGCAGTACTTC. Translating it yields CASSLGPGGPYEQYF. The whole variable domain, filled in from reference TRBV5-1 and TRBJ2-7, reads KAGVTQTPRYLIKTRGQQVTLSCSPISGHRSVSWYQQTPGQGLQFLFEYFSETQRNKGNFPGRFSGRQFSNSRSEMNVSTLELGDSALYLCASSLGPGGPYEQYFGPGTRLTVT.

This clone was detected only once. This chain links TRBV7-2 with TRBJ2-5, with 7 bases that match TRBD1. The CDR3 loop spans 13 amino acids. The trim removed 4 bases at V and 4 bases at J, leaving 3 bases unmatched. Per the germline V gene, CDR1 is SGHTA and CDR2 is FQGNSA. CDR3 sequence: CASSYYRGETQYF. The CDR3 DNA reads as TGTGCCAGCAGCTACTACAGGGGAGAGACCCAGTACTTC.

This chain uses TRBV15 with TRBJ1-4; unclear D gene. CDR3 size: 15 residues. Germline V lookup: CDR1 LNHNV, CDR2 YYDKDF (reference sequence). V was pared by 2 bases and J by 0 bases, with 7 bases between. CDR3 protein: CATSRRSATNEKLFF. The CDR3 DNA reads TGTGCCACCAGCAGAAGGTCGGCAACTAATGAAAAACTGTTTTTT.

The chain combines TRBV7-2 with TRBJ1-1; D remains ambiguous. Per the germline V gene, CDR1 is SGHTA and CDR2 is FQGNSA. V was shortened by 0 bases and J by 1 base, with 6 bases between the two germline ends. The CDR3 covers 14 residues. The CDR3: CASSLAAANTEAFF. The CDR3 DNA follows: TGTGCCAGCAGCTTAGCGGCAGCGAACACTGAAGCTTTCTTT.

This sequence joins TRBV10-3 and TRBJ2-5, with a weak D call TRBD2 (5 bases). CDR3 length equals 15 residues. Germline lookup yields CDR1 ENHRY and CDR2 SYGVKD. The V end was cut by 6 bases, the J end by 4 bases, with 18 bases between. CDR3 sequence reads: CAIRPGYMSLETQYF. CDR3 sequence (DNA): TGTGCCATCAGACCGGGATATATGAGTCTAGAGACCCAGTACTTC.

The chain uses TRBV27 and TRBJ1-4; possibly TRBD1 for D (5 bases). The CDR3 is 15 amino acids. Trimming shortened V by 5 bases and J by 8 bases, and 18 bases separated the two germline ends. Germline V gives CDR1 MNHEY, CDR2 SMNVEV (reference sequence). CDR3 DNA sequence: TGTGCCAGCAGTCCACTCGGGACCTGGCGAGAAAAACTGTTTTTT. The encoded protein is CASSPLGTWREKLFF.

This rearrangement joins TRBV7-9 to TRBJ2-5, with a tentative D call TRBD2 (7 bases). Per germline, CDR1 SEHNR and CDR2 FQNEAQ (reference sequence). V lost 1 base, J lost 3 bases, and 12 bases lay in between. The CDR3 is 15 residues long. The CDR3 loop reads CASSLVGGGEETQYF. In DNA form, the CDR3 reads TGTGCCAGCAGCTTAGTAGGGGGAGGGGAAGAGACCCAGTACTTC. The whole variable domain, filled in from reference TRBV7-9 and TRBJ2-5, reads DTGVSQNPRHKITKRGQNVTFRCDPISEHNRLYWYRQTLGQGPEFLTYFQNEAQLEKSRLLSDRFSAERPKGSFSTLEIQRTEQGDSAMYLCASSLVGGGEETQYFGPGTRLLVL.

The chain has TRBV30 and TRBJ2-7; D unresolved. This CDR3 contains 14 residues. Germline V CDR1 and CDR2: GTSNPN, SVGIG (reference sequence). With 2 bases removed from V and 0 bases from J, the gap between germline ends came to 11 bases. CDR3 sequence reads: CAWSSGFYSYEQYF. As DNA, the CDR3 is TGTGCCTGGAGTTCGGGTTTTTACTCCTACGAGCAGTACTTC.

The V call is TRBV6-1, the J call TRBJ1-1; D remains unclear. The germline CDR1 and CDR2 sequences are MNHNS and SASEGT. The V and J ends lost 2 bases and 0 bases respectively, with 10 bases between them. The CDR3 loop spans 15 amino acids. The CDR3 DNA sequence: TGTGCCAGCAGTGAAATTTTGCTCATGAACACTGAAGCTTTCTTT. It codes for CASSEILLMNTEAFF.

J is TRBJ2-7 and V is TRBV7-8; TRBD1 aligns across 7 bases. Germline V gene data show CDR1 as SGHVS and CDR2 as FQNEAQ. This CDR3 has 14 amino acids. V lost 4 bases to trimming and J lost 2 bases; unmatched junction nucleotides: 5. The CDR3 sequence: CASSSTGTAYEQYF. Written as DNA, the CDR3 is TGTGCCAGCAGCTCTACCGGGACAGCCTACGAGCAGTACTTC.